This T cell receptor (beta chain) emerged from a study of cytomegalovirus exposure and HLA in healthy donors (dated 2017 in TCRdb). The study in broad terms: According to a later analysis, the roughly 120 validation repertoires were produced on the same platform as the 666 repertoires of the first cohort. In addition to the first cohort of approximately 670 subjects, a separate validation cohort of 100 to 150 different subjects was used. The study was designed to test whether signatures of past pathogen exposure could be identified by cataloging public T cell receptors. To predict cytomegalovirus infection status, the study brought together high-throughput TCR immunosequencing, statistical association of individual TCRs with disease status, and machine learning.

The CDR3 covers 14 residues, taking in both the cysteine and the phenylalanine. Solely the CDR3 DNA is kept, with 42 bases framed from the first base. CDR1 is given as SGHTA and CDR2 as FQGNSA, both from the germline V gene. V is clipped by 4 bases and J by 7 bases, and the sequence between their germline boundaries is 16 bases long. Separate from the roughly 650-subject first cohort, the validation cohort of 90 to 150 subjects was the group to which the donors belonged. Libraries were constructed by the immunoSEQ multiplex PCR assay. The study's processing was this. A statistical classification framework was developed to diagnose cytomegalovirus status using the catalog of TCR beta chain sequences. TCRdb mirrors the immuneACCESS table, restricted to in-frame sequences. Some clones are absent from its copies; in checked studies, under half trace to an unresolved V gene, and the reason for the others is unknown. That table is the source of V, J and clone size, and D and trimming were worked out from the DNA. The sample data list some 170,000 clones, and about 89% of these were observed just once. 2% to 3% of the sample comes from the top ten.

Results the study describes overall, beyond this receptor: A total of 164 TCR beta chains were listed by the study as associated with cytomegalovirus. It was suggested by the authors that the approach could potentially be generalized to other disease states and immunological phenotypes. The validation cohort had no HLA typing available for a later analysis, so co-occurrence within that cohort was assessed over all 120 or so repertoires. Subsequent analysis determined that TCRs grouped into clusters in the first cohort also showed a tendency toward co-occurrence across the 90 to 150 validation repertoires, and approximately 93% of cluster scores exceeded 0. Most TCR sequences were seen in very few donors, while some public TCRs were found in many individuals. In vitro tests confirmed that a few of the cytomegalovirus-associated TCR beta chains recognize cytomegalovirus antigens. Cytomegalovirus status was reported to be diagnosed by the classifier with high specificity and sensitivity in both the original and validation cohorts.

With regard to this clone: This clone's antigen is unknown. There are no base qualities to consult, and no much larger clone falls within one base.

The sequence was obtained from a young man in good health and CMV-seropositive. Sequences were obtained from PBMCs. The sequence is built from TRBV7-2 and TRBJ1-1; the D gene is perhaps TRBD1, from 6 matching bases. The CDR3 has the sequence CASSSARTAYEAFF. The nucleotide sequence reads as follows: TGTGCCAGCAGCTCCGCAAGGACAGCCTATGAAGCTTTCTTT. Supplemented by the reference TRBV7-2 and TRBJ1-1 proteins around the CDR3, the complete variable domain is GAGVSQSPSNKVTEKGKDVELRCDPISGHTALYWYRQSLGQGLEFLIYFQGNSAPDKSGLPSDRFSAERTGGSVSTLTIQRTQQEDSAVYLCASSSARTAYEAFFGQGTRLTVV.